Listed here are 11 T cell receptor beta chains from one sample, sequenced in a study of control samples from healthy donors and cancer patients. Using immunoSEQ multiplex PCR, the repertoire was profiled, and TCRdb retains in-frame clones only, with some absent. The sample has around 110,000 clones; 93% are singletons. The sample consisted of blood. The receptors stem from a man between 25 and 39 years old in good health.

The V gene is TRBV10-3, the J gene TRBJ2-7, with D tentatively TRBD2 (5 bases). CDR3 size: 11 residues. Germline values: CDR1 ENHRY, CDR2 SYGVKD. Trimming removed 3 bases from V and 5 bases from J, with 5 bases in between. The CDR3 loop reads CAISEADEQYF. In nucleotides, the CDR3 is TGTGCCATCAGTGAAGCGGACGAGCAGTACTTC.

About this clone itself: Other nucleotide sequences in the sample specify the same CDR3. The chain has TRBV27 and TRBJ1-5; possible D gene TRBD1, 6 bases. CDR1 and CDR2 (germline): MNHEY, SMNVEV (reference sequence). This CDR3 is 15 amino acids long. V was shortened by 2 bases and J by 1 base, with 9 bases between the two germline ends. The chain's CDR3 is CASSLGGGSNQPQHF. CDR3 bases: TGTGCCAGCAGTTTAGGGGGGGGCAGCAATCAGCCCCAGCATTTT.

This clone was recorded only once. This chain joins TRBV7-9 and TRBJ2-5, with unresolved D. V was cut by 5 bases and J by 0 bases, with 10 bases left in between. The CDR3 contains 14 residues. Germline V gene data show CDR1 as SEHNR and CDR2 as FQNEAQ (reference sequence). CDR3 DNA: TGTGCCAGCAGCCCCTCAATGTACCAAGAGACCCAGTACTTC. Its translation is CASSPSMYQETQYF.

This rearrangement joins TRBV5-6 to TRBJ2-7; 14 bases fit TRBD2. With 4 bases clipped from V and 7 bases from J, the junction kept 16 bases outside the gene matches. CDR1 and CDR2 from the germline V gene are SGHDT and YYEEEE. The CDR3 consists of 18 residues. In DNA form, the CDR3 reads TGTGCCAGCAGCCGGTACCCCGGGACTAGCGGGGGTGACCTGGAGCAGTACGTC. Its protein product is CASSRYPGTSGGDLEQYV.

This chain links TRBV6-5 with TRBJ2-7, with D possibly called TRBD1 or TRBD2 (5 bases each). CDR3 size: 15 residues. Trimming stripped 2 bases from V and 6 bases from J, with 17 bases between. Germline assignment: CDR1 MNHEY and CDR2 SVGAGI. The DNA of the CDR3 is TGTGCCAGCAGTTACAATCCTACGGGGCTCGGCGAGCAGTACTTC. Amino acid sequence: CASSYNPTGLGEQYF.

The chain employs TRBV7-7 and TRBJ1-4; D not certain. Per the germline V gene, CDR1 is SSHAT and CDR2 is FNYEAQ (reference sequence). V was shortened by 6 bases and J by 0 bases, with 11 bases between the two germline ends. CDR3 size: 15 residues. The CDR3, as DNA: TGTGCCAGCAGTCCAAGGTTTGCAACTAATGAAAAACTGTTTTTT. It encodes CASSPRFATNEKLFF.

The chain has TRBV4-1 and TRBJ2-7; TRBD1 matches at 11 bases. The V gene end was trimmed by 3 bases and the J gene end by 4 bases; junction bases not matched to a gene: 5. The CDR3 extends over 15 amino acids. The germline CDR1 and CDR2 sequences are MGHRA and YSYEKL. The CDR3, as DNA: TGCGCCAGCAGCCATCCCGGACAGGGGGCTTACGAGCAGTACTTC. Protein: CASSHPGQGAYEQYF.

The chain recombines TRBV19 with TRBJ1-2; D call uncertain. Trimming cost V 3 bases and J 2 bases, with 10 bases left between them. This CDR3 region has 14 residues. The germline gives CDR1 LNHDA, CDR2 SQIVND (reference sequence). CDR3 region: CASSIPQANYGYTF. The CDR3 region has the DNA TGTGCCAGTAGTATTCCCCAGGCAAACTATGGCTACACCTTC.

CDR3 coding DNA: TGTGCCAGCTCCGGCGGTAGGCTAGAATATGGCTACACCTTC. Translating gives CASSGGRLEYGYTF. The genes are TRBV5-6 and TRBJ1-2, with no clear D. With 7 bases removed from V and 5 bases from J, the gap between germline ends came to 18 bases. CDR3 length: 14 residues. CDR1 is SGHDT, CDR2 YYEEEE, per germline.

In regard to this clone: One junction end disagrees with the germline gene, perhaps due to a read error. The chain recombines TRBV6-1 with TRBJ2-3; 8 nucleotides agree with TRBD2. The CDR3 length is 15 residues. In germline, CDR1 is MNHNS, CDR2 SASEGT. In DNA form, the CDR3 reads TGTGCCAGCAGTCAAGCGGGGGCCCCCACAGATACGCAGTATTTT. It codes for CASSQAGAPTDTQYF.

V is TRBV10-2 and J is TRBJ1-6; D remains ambiguous. The CDR3 is 14 amino acids. The ends were cut back, 0 bases at V and 10 bases at J, with 10 bases in the middle. Per germline, CDR1 WSHSY and CDR2 SAAADI. CDR3 loop: CASSESRPESPLHF. The CDR3 DNA reads TGCGCCAGCAGTGAGTCGAGACCGGAGTCACCCCTCCACTTT.